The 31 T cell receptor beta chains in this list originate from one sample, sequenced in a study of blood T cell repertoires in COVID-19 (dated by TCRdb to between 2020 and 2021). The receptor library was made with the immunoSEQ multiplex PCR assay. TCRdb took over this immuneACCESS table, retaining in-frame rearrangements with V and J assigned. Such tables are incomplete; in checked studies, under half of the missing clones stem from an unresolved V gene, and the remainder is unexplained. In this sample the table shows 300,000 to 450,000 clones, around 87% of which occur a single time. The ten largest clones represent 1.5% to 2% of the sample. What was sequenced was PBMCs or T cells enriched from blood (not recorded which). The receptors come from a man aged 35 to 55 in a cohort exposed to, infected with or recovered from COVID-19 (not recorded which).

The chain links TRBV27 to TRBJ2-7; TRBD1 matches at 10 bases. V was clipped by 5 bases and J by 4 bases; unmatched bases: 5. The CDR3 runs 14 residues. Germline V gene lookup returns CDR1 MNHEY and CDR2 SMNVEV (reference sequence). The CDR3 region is CASSRDRGRYEQYF. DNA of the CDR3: TGTGCCAGCAGTCGCGACAGGGGGCGTTACGAGCAGTACTTC.

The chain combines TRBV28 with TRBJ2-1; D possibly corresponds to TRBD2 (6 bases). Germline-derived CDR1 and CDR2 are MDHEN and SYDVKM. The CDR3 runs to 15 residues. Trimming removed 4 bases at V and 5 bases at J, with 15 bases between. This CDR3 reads CASSSTGVLDNEQFF. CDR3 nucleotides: TGTGCCAGCAGTTCGACGGGAGTTCTGGACAATGAGCAGTTCTTC.

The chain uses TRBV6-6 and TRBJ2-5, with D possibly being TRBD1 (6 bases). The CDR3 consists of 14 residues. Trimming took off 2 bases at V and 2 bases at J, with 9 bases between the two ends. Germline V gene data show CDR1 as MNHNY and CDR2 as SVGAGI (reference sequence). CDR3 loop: CASSYQQGQETQYF. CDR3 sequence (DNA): TGTGCCAGCAGTTACCAACAGGGACAAGAGACCCAGTACTTC.

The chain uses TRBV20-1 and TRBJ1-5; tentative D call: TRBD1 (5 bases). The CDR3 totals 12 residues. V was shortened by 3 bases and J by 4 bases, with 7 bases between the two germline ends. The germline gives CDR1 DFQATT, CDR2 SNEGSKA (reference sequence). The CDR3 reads CSASTGNQPQHF. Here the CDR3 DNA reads TGCAGTGCTAGTACAGGAAATCAGCCCCAGCATTTT.

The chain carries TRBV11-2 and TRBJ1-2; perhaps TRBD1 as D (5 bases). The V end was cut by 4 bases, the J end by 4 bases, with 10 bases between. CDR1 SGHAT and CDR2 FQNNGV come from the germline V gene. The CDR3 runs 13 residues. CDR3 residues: CASSSGLGYGYTF. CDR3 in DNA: TGTGCCAGCAGCTCAGGGTTGGGCTATGGCTACACCTTC.

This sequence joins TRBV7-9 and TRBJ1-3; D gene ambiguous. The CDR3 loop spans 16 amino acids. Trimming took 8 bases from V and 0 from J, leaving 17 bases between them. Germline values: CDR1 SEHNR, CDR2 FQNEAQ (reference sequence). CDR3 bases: TGTGCCAGCCGCGATCGGTTCGGGAACTCTGGAAACACCATATATTTT. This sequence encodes CASRDRFGNSGNTIYF.

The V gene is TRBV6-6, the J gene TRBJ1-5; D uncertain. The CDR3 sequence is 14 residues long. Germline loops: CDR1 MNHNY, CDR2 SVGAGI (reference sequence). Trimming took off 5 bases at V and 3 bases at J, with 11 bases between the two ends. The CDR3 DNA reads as TGTGCCAGCAGTCCCCGACACCTCAATCAGCCCCAGCATTTT. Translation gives CASSPRHLNQPQHF.

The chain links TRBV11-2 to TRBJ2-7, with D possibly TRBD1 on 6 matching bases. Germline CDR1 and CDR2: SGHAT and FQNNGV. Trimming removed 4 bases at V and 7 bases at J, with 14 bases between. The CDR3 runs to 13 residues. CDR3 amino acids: CASSSYRDGEQYF. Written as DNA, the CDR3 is TGTGCCAGCAGCTCCTACAGGGACGGTGAGCAGTACTTC.

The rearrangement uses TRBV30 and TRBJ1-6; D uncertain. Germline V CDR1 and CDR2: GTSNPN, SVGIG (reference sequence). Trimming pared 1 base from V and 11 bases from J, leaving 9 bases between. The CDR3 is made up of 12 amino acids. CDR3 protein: CAWSAGGPPLHF. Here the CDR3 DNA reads TGTGCCTGGAGTGCCGGCGGTCCACCCCTCCACTTT.

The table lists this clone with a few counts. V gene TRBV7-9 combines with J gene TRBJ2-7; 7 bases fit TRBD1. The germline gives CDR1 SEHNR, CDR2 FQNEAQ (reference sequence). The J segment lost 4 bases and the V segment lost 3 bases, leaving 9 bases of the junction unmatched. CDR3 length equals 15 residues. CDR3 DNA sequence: TGTGCCAGCAGCTTGAGCCAGGGGGAGATATACGAGCAGTACTTC. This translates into CASSLSQGEIYEQYF.

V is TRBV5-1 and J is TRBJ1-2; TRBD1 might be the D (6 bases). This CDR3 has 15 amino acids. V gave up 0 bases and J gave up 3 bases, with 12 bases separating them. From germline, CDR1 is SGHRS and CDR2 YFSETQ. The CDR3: CASSLEGQRDYGYTF. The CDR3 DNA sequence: TGCGCCAGCAGCTTGGAAGGACAGAGGGACTATGGCTACACCTTC.

The chain's CDR3 is CASSQGDRSSYEQYF. CDR3 coding DNA: TGCGCCAGCAGCCAAGGGGACAGGAGCTCCTACGAGCAGTACTTC. This chain connects TRBV5-1 to TRBJ2-7; 8 positions agree with TRBD1. The CDR3 is 15 residues long. Germline CDR1 SGHRS, CDR2 YFSETQ. J lost 0 bases, V lost 4 bases, and 6 bases had no gene match.

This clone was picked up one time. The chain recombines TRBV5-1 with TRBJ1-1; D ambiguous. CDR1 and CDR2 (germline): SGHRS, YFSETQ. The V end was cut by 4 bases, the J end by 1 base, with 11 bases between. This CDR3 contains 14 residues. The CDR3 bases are TGCGCCAGCAGCGGGAGGGAGGGGAACACTGAAGCTTTCTTT. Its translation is CASSGREGNTEAFF.

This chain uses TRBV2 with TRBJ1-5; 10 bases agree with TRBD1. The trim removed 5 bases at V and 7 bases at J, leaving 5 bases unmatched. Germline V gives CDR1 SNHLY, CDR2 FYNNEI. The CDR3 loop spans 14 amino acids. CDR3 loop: CASSTGQGKQPQHF. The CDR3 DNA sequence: TGTGCCAGCAGTACGGGACAGGGGAAACAGCCCCAGCATTTT.

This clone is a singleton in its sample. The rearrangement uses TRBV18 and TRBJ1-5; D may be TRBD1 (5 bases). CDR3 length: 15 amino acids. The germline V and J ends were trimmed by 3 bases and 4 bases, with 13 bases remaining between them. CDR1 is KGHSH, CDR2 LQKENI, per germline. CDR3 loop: CASSPGRVGNQPQHF. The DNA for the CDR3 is TGTGCCAGCTCACCGGGCAGGGTGGGTAATCAGCCCCAGCATTTT.

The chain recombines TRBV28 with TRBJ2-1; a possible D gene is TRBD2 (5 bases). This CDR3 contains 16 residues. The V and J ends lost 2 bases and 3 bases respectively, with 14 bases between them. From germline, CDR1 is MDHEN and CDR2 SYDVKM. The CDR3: CASSLERDFDYNEQFF. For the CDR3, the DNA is TGTGCCAGCAGTTTAGAACGGGATTTCGACTACAATGAGCAGTTCTTC.

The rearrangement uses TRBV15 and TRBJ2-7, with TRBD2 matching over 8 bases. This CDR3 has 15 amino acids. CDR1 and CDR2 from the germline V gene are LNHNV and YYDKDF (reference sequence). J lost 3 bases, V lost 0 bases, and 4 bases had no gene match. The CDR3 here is CATSRDPAGGYEQYF. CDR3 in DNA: TGTGCCACCAGCAGAGATCCTGCGGGGGGCTACGAGCAGTACTTC.

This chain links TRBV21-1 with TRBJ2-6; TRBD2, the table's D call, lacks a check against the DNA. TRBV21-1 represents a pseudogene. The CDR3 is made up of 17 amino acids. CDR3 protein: CASSKGGTSSGANVLTF. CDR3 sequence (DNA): TGTGCCAGCAGCAAAGGGGGGACTAGCTCTGGGGCCAACGTCCTGACTTTC.

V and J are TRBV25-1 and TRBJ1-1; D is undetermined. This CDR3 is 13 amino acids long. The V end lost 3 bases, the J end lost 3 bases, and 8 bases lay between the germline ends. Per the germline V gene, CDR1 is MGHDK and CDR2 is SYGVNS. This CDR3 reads CASSEGRDTEAFF. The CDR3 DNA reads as TGTGCCAGCAGTGAGGGGAGAGACACTGAAGCTTTCTTT.

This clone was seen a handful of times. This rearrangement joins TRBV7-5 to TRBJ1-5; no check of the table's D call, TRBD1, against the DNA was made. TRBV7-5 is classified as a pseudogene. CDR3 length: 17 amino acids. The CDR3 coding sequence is TGTGTCAGAAGGGAAGTCCCCGGGACAGTTGGCAATCAGCCCCAGCATTTT. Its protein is CVRREVPGTVGNQPQHF.

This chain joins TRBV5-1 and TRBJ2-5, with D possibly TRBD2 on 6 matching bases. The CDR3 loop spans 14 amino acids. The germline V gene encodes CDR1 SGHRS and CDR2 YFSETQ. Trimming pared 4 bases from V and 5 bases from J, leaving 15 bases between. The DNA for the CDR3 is TGCGCCAGCAGCGATGGACTTGCGGGGGAGACCCAGTACTTC. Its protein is CASSDGLAGETQYF.

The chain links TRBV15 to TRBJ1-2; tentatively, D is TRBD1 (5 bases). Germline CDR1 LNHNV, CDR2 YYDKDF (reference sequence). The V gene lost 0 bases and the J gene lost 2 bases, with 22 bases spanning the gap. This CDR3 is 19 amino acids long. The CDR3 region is CATSRDEYPWGGTNYGYTF. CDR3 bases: TGTGCCACCAGCAGAGATGAATACCCCTGGGGAGGGACGAACTATGGCTACACCTTC.

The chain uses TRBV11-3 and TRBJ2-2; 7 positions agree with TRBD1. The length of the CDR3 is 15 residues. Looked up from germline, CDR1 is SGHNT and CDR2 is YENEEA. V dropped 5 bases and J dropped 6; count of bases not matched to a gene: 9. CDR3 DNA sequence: TGTGCCAGCAGCCACCGACAGGGCTATCCCGGGGAGCTGTTTTTT. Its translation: CASSHRQGYPGELFF.

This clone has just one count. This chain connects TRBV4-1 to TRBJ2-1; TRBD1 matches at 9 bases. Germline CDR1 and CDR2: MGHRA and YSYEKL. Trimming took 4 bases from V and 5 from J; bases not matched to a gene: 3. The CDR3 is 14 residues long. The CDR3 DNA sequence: TGCGCCAGCAGCCTCCGGGACAGGGACAATGAGCAGTTCTTC. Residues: CASSLRDRDNEQFF.

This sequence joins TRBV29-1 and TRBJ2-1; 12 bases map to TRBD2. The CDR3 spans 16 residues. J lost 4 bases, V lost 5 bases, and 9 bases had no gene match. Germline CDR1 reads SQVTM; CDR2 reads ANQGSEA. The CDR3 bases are TGCAGCGTTCAATCCGGGACTAGCGGGTTTTACAATGAGCAGTTCTTC. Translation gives CSVQSGTSGFYNEQFF.

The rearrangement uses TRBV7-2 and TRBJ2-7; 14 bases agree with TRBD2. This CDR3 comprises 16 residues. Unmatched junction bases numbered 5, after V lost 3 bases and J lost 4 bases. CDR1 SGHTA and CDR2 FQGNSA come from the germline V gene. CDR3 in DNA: TGTGCCAGCAGCTTGGGGGGACTAGCGGGAGATTACGAGCAGTACTTC. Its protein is CASSLGGLAGDYEQYF.

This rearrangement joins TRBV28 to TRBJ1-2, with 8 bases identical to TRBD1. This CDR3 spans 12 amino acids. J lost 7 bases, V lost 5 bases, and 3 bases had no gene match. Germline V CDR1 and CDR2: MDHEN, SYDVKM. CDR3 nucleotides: TGTGCCAGCAGTCGCGACAGGGGTGGCTACACCTTC. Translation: CASSRDRGGYTF.

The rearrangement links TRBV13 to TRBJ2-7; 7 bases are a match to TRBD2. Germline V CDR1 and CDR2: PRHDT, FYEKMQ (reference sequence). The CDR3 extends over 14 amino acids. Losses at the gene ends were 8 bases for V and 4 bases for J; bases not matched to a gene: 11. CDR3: CASRRLAGSYEQYF. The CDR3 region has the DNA TGTGCCAGCCGACGACTAGCCGGCAGTTACGAGCAGTACTTC. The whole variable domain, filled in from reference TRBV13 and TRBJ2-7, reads AAGVIQSPRHLIKEKRETATLKCYPIPRHDTVYWYQQGPGQDPQFLISFYEKMQSDKGSIPDRFSAQQFSDYHSELNMSSLELGDSALYFCASRRLAGSYEQYFGPGTRLTVT.

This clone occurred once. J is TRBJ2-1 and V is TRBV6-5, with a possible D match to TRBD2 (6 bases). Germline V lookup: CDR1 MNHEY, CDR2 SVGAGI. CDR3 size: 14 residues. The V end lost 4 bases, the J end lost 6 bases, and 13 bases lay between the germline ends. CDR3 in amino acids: CASSSPGVINEQFF. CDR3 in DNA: TGTGCCAGCAGTTCCCCGGGGGTTATCAATGAGCAGTTCTTC.

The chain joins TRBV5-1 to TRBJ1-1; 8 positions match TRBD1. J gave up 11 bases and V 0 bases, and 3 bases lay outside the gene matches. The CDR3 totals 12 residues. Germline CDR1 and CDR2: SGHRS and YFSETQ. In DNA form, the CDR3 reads TGCGCCAGCAGCTTGGACAGGGGGTTCGCTTTCTTT. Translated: CASSLDRGFAFF.

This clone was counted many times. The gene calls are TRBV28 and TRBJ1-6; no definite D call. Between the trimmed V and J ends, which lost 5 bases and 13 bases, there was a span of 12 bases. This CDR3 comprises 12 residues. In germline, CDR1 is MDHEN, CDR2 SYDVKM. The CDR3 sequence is CASSDPRGPLHF. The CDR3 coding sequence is TGTGCCAGCAGTGACCCCAGAGGGCCCCTCCACTTT.